These 16 T cell receptor beta chains were all obtained from the same sample, sequenced in a study of blood T cell repertoires in COVID-19 (dated by TCRdb to 2018 to 2021). Libraries were constructed by the immunoSEQ multiplex PCR assay. As stored in TCRdb, this immuneACCESS dataset retains in-frame rearrangements with V and J assigned. A fraction of the clones does not appear; measured against another copy, unresolved V genes explain less than half of the discrepancy, and the remainder lacks a known reason. Counted in this sample were roughly 220,000 clones; around 81% of them appeared once. The top ten constitute under 4.5% of the sample. The sequencing sample was made of PBMCs or T cells enriched from blood (not recorded which). The source of these receptors is a man aged 25-40 years with acute COVID-19.

The CDR3: CASKLQGAGANVLTF. The CDR3 DNA is TGTGCCAGCAAGCTACAGGGGGCCGGGGCCAACGTCCTGACTTTC. V gene TRBV2 combines with J gene TRBJ2-6; 9 nucleotides match TRBD1. The length of the CDR3 is 15 residues. Germline V gene lookup returns CDR1 SNHLY and CDR2 FYNNEI. V gave up 7 bases and J gave up 4 bases; unmatched junction bases: 5.

The CDR3 nucleotides are TGTGCCAGCAGCGTAGACAGATTTAACTATGGCTACACCTTC. Translating gives CASSVDRFNYGYTF. This rearrangement joins TRBV5-4 to TRBJ1-2; TRBD1 is a possible D gene (5 bases). V was shortened by 4 bases and J by 1 base, with 11 bases between the two germline ends. The CDR3 contains 14 residues. Germline CDR1 is SGHNT and CDR2 is YYREEE (reference sequence).

The chain employs TRBV28 and TRBJ1-4, with TRBD1 as a possible D gene (6 bases). This CDR3 comprises 12 residues. V lost 6 bases to trimming and J lost 8 bases, with 10 bases between them. Looked up from germline, CDR1 is MDHEN and CDR2 is SYDVKM. CDR3 nucleotides: TGTGCCAGCAGGGACAGCCTAGAAAAACTGTTTTTT. It yields the protein CASRDSLEKLFF.

The chain links TRBV19 to TRBJ1-2; D ambiguous. This CDR3 spans 13 amino acids. Looked up from germline, CDR1 is LNHDA and CDR2 is SQIVND (reference sequence). Trimming cost V 7 bases and J 8 bases, with 17 bases left between them. The CDR3 reads CASTTQADRGYTF. CDR3 nucleotide sequence: TGTGCCAGTACCACTCAGGCCGACCGCGGCTACACCTTC.

The J gene is TRBJ2-3, the V gene TRBV19; a possible D gene is TRBD1 (6 bases). V lost 6 bases to trimming and J lost 5 bases, with 18 bases between them. This CDR3 spans 15 amino acids. From germline, CDR1 is LNHDA and CDR2 SQIVND (reference sequence). The CDR3 coding sequence is TGTGCCAGTAGGTCGGGACATCACCCGTTAGATACGCAGTATTTT. Translated: CASRSGHHPLDTQYF.

This clone was seen just once. The V call is TRBV7-7, the J call TRBJ1-6; TRBD1 might be the D (5 bases). The CDR3 is 12 residues long. The ends were cut back, 4 bases at V and 10 bases at J, with 8 bases in the middle. The germline V gene encodes CDR1 SSHAT and CDR2 FNYEAQ (reference sequence). CDR3 in amino acids: CASSSRQSPLHF. CDR3 DNA: TGTGCCAGCAGCTCCCGACAGTCACCCCTCCACTTT.

The chain is built from TRBV6-5 and TRBJ1-2; 7 nucleotides match TRBD1. The CDR3 totals 13 residues. V gave up 8 bases and J gave up 2 bases; unmatched junction bases: 5. Germline CDR1 and CDR2: MNHEY and SVGAGI. CDR3 region: CASGGQANYGYTF. CDR3 bases: TGTGCCAGCGGCGGACAGGCCAACTATGGCTACACCTTC.

The gene calls are TRBV7-2 and TRBJ1-6; TRBD1 is a possible D gene (5 bases). V was cut by 1 base and J by 7 bases, with 5 bases left in between. The CDR3 is 13 amino acids. Germline V lookup: CDR1 SGHTA, CDR2 FQGNSA. The CDR3 here is CASSLGQNSPLHF. The DNA of the CDR3 is TGTGCCAGCAGCTTAGGACAGAATTCACCCCTCCACTTT.

This clone was seen a handful of times. The rearrangement links TRBV7-9 to TRBJ1-2, with 8 nucleotides matching TRBD1. Trimming took 5 bases from V and 1 from J; bases not matched to a gene: 6. This CDR3 comprises 15 residues. Looked up from germline, CDR1 is SEHNR and CDR2 is FQNEAQ (reference sequence). CDR3 amino acids: CASSPGQAGNYGYTF. The CDR3 coding sequence is TGTGCCAGCAGCCCGGGACAGGCGGGTAACTATGGCTACACCTTC.

The chain is built from TRBV13 and TRBJ1-4, with 7 bases fitting TRBD1. CDR3 length: 16 residues. CDR1 and CDR2 from the germline V gene are PRHDT and FYEKMQ (reference sequence). V lost 4 bases, J lost 8 bases, and 13 bases stayed unmatched. In DNA, the CDR3 is TGTGCCAGCAGCTCTACATTGACAGGGAAGGGCGAAAAACTGTTTTTT. Amino acid sequence: CASSSTLTGKGEKLFF.

J is TRBJ1-2 and V is TRBV11-2; TRBD1 might be the D (6 bases). The CDR3 is made up of 14 amino acids. Trimming took 5 bases from V and 2 from J, leaving 12 bases between them. Germline V CDR1 and CDR2: SGHAT, FQNNGV. The chain's CDR3 is CASSPGAMNYGYTF. DNA of the CDR3: TGTGCCAGCAGCCCAGGGGCGATGAACTATGGCTACACCTTC. Based on the CDR3 plus reference TRBV11-2 and TRBJ1-2, the full variable domain is EAGVAQSPRYKIIEKRQSVAFWCNPISGHATLYWYQQILGQGPKLLIQFQNNGVVDDSQLPKDRFSAERLKGVDSTLKIQPAKLEDSAVYLCASSPGAMNYGYTFGSGTRLTVV.

The genes are TRBV5-1 and TRBJ2-2; 7 bases fit TRBD1. This CDR3 has 14 residues. Germline-derived CDR1 and CDR2 are SGHRS and YFSETQ. The V and J ends lost 4 bases and 4 bases, in that order; junction bases with no gene match: 4. CDR3 coding DNA: TGCGCCAGCAGCAAAAGACAGGGCACCGGGGAGCTGTTTTTT. This gives the protein CASSKRQGTGELFF.

CDR3 protein: CASSFSGDGLSNQPQHF. DNA of the CDR3: TGTGCCAGCAGCTTTTCGGGGGACGGCTTAAGCAATCAGCCCCAGCATTTT. The chain is built from TRBV7-3 and TRBJ1-5; tentatively, D is TRBD1 (5 bases). The V gene lost 3 bases and the J gene lost 1 base, with 16 bases spanning the gap. The CDR3 sequence is 17 residues long. Germline loops: CDR1 SGHTA, CDR2 FQGTGA.

This chain joins TRBV18 and TRBJ1-6; a possible D gene is TRBD1 (6 bases). V dropped 4 bases and J dropped 4 bases, with 14 bases sitting between them. This CDR3 contains 16 residues. Per germline, CDR1 KGHSH and CDR2 LQKENI. The CDR3, as DNA: TGTGCCAGCTCACTCTCCCGGACAGAATATAATTCACCCCTCCACTTT. Protein sequence: CASSLSRTEYNSPLHF.

This clone occurred many times. The V and J genes are TRBV9 and TRBJ1-2; TRBD1 might be the D (5 bases). Germline V gives CDR1 SGDLS, CDR2 YYNGEE. Trimming took 4 bases from V and 5 from J, leaving 15 bases between them. The CDR3 loop spans 14 amino acids. In nucleotides, the CDR3 is TGTGCCAGCAGCCCGGTGGGGACTACTTATGGCTACACCTTC. Its protein product is CASSPVGTTYGYTF.

The chain is built from TRBV10-3 and TRBJ1-3; D uncertain. V shed 3 bases and J shed 0 bases, with 6 bases lying between them. There are 14 residues in the CDR3. Germline V gene data show CDR1 as ENHRY and CDR2 as SYGVKD. The CDR3 sequence is CAISDRDSGNTIYF. The CDR3 nucleotides read TGTGCCATCAGTGACCGAGACTCTGGAAACACCATATATTTT.